Below, 14 T cell receptor beta chains from the same sample are listed, as sequenced in a study of regulatory T cells in long-lasting Graves disease. iRepertoire HTBI primers and Arm-PCR of CDR3 regions built TCR beta libraries. TCRdb re-called the multiplex PCR reads with MiXCR, one entry per CDR3 protein. The sample includes about 220,000 distinct CDR3 sequences, roughly 18% of them seen just once. Sample time point: newly diagnosed GD, antithyroid drugs for less than 3 months. Making the TCR library involved RNA that had been extracted from PBMCs. The sample was also linked to a second study, of T cells in Graves' hyperthyroidism and ophthalmopathy.

The material was peripheral blood mononuclear cells (PBMCs), obtained at new diagnosis, from a patient treated with antithyroid drugs. The source of these receptors is a woman younger than 45 with Graves disease.

This clonotype was seen ten or more times. This chain connects TRBV20-1 to TRBJ2-7; D tentatively fits TRBD1 or TRBD2 (7 bases each). The V gene's germline CDR1 is DFQATT and CDR2 SNEGSKA (reference sequence). Trimming pared 8 bases from V and 7 bases from J, leaving 18 bases between. This CDR3 comprises 12 residues. CDR3 residues: CSRMTGRGEQYF. The CDR3 coding sequence is TGCAGTAGGATGACAGGGAGGGGAGAGCAGTACTTC.

Ten or more counts support this clonotype. The genes are TRBV30 and TRBJ1-5; D perhaps matches TRBD1 (6 bases). The V and J ends lost 2 bases and 3 bases respectively, with 8 bases between them. The CDR3 has 13 amino acids. Per the germline V gene, CDR1 is GTSNPN and CDR2 is SVGIG (reference sequence). CDR3 residues: CAWSLGANQPQHF. In DNA form, the CDR3 reads TGTGCCTGGAGTTTGGGGGCCAATCAGCCCCAGCATTTT.

This clonotype was observed many times. The V gene is TRBV7-9, the J gene TRBJ1-2, with 7 bases fitting TRBD1. The V and J ends lost 8 bases and 1 base, in that order; junction bases with no gene match: 10. CDR1 and CDR2 (germline): SEHNR, FQNEAQ (reference sequence). The CDR3 totals 15 residues. This CDR3 reads CASRARGGLNYGYTF. DNA of the CDR3: TGTGCCAGCCGCGCCAGAGGGGGCCTTAACTATGGCTACACCTTC.

This clonotype was found many times. One end of the junction fails to match germline, which may point to a read error. The chain combines TRBV11-2 with TRBJ1-2; 9 bases agree with TRBD1. CDR1 SGHAT and CDR2 FQNNGV come from the germline V gene. This CDR3 has 15 amino acids. The CDR3 DNA follows: TGCGCCAGCAGCAACGCCCGGGACAGGGAGGATGGCTACACCTTC. This sequence encodes CASSNARDREDGYTF.

This clonotype occurred many times. The chain carries TRBV25-1 and TRBJ2-5; 10 positions match TRBD2. The CDR3 sequence is 15 residues long. With 3 bases clipped from V and 2 bases from J, the junction kept 3 bases outside the gene matches. Germline CDR1 and CDR2: MGHDK and SYGVNS. The CDR3 DNA follows: TGTGCCAGCAGTGAGCTAGCGGGGGTACAAGAGACCCAGTACTTC. The encoded protein is CASSELAGVQETQYF.

At least ten counts were recorded for this clonotype. The chain combines TRBV2 with TRBJ1-1; 8 bases map to TRBD1. CDR3 length: 13 residues. V shed 6 bases and J 4 bases; nucleotides not matched to a gene: 4. Per germline, CDR1 SNHLY and CDR2 FYNNEI. CDR3 sequence reads: CASSLTGGTEAFF. The CDR3 DNA sequence: TGTGCCAGCAGCCTAACAGGGGGCACTGAAGCTTTCTTT.

This clonotype showed up just a few times. This chain joins TRBV18 and TRBJ2-5; maybe TRBD1 (6 bases). V was cut by 5 bases and J by 2 bases, with 12 bases left in between. This CDR3 is 14 amino acids long. Germline V gene data show CDR1 as KGHSH and CDR2 as LQKENI. CDR3 nucleotides: TGTGCCAGCTCAGATCAACAGGGACAAGAGACCCAGTACTTC. It specifies CASSDQQGQETQYF.

This clonotype was recorded a few times. The gene calls are TRBV28 and TRBJ2-7, with TRBD1 matching over 9 bases. The CDR3 spans 15 residues. The junction had 10 bases not matched to a gene; V was cut back by 5 bases and J by 5 bases. CDR1 is MDHEN, CDR2 SYDVKM, per germline. The CDR3: CASSLPGTGPHEQYF. Here the CDR3 DNA reads TGTGCCAGCAGTCTACCCGGGACAGGGCCCCACGAGCAGTACTTC.

Ten or more counts support this clonotype. This chain connects TRBV30 to TRBJ2-7, with D possibly being TRBD2 (5 bases). The CDR3 covers 12 residues. Germline assignment: CDR1 GTSNPN and CDR2 SVGIG (reference sequence). The ends were cut back, 3 bases at V and 5 bases at J, with 11 bases in the middle. The CDR3 here is CAWSLTGDEQYF. CDR3 in DNA: TGTGCCTGGAGCCTCACCGGGGACGAGCAGTACTTC.

This clonotype was detected many times. The rearrangement uses TRBV10-2 and TRBJ1-1; D is possibly TRBD1 (6 bases). This CDR3 comprises 14 residues. The V end lost 7 bases, the J end lost 1 base, and 13 bases lay between the germline ends. CDR1 and CDR2 (germline): WSHSY, SAAADI. The DNA of the CDR3 is TGCGCCAGCATTCTAGGGGGTGGGAACACTGAAGCTTTCTTT. It specifies CASILGGGNTEAFF.

This clonotype was seen repeatedly, ten times or more. This chain connects TRBV6-1 to TRBJ1-1; 9 bases align to TRBD1. CDR1 and CDR2 (germline): MNHNS, SASEGT. The V and J ends lost 2 bases and 7 bases, in that order; junction bases with no gene match: 5. The CDR3 runs to 14 residues. The CDR3 DNA sequence: TGTGCCAGCAGTGAAACAGGGGGCGAGAATGAAGCTTTCTTT. This gives the protein CASSETGGENEAFF.

The chain carries TRBV6-1 and TRBJ2-2; D call uncertain. The CDR3 spans 15 residues. The germline V gene has CDR1 MNHNS and CDR2 SASEGT. V was pared by 6 bases and J by 2 bases, with 13 bases between. CDR3 DNA: TGTGCCAGCAGCCTCCAGAGCGATAACACCGGGGAGCTGTTTTTT. Protein product: CASSLQSDNTGELFF.

This clonotype was observed at least ten times. The chain uses TRBV5-1 and TRBJ1-5; unclear D gene. The CDR3 runs to 17 residues. Deletions cut 0 bases from V and 0 bases from J, with 13 bases between. Germline V gene sequence: CDR1 SGHRS, CDR2 YFSETQ. CDR3 sequence: CASSLVRVNNSNQPQHF. The CDR3 DNA reads as TGCGCCAGCAGCTTGGTGAGGGTTAACAATAGCAATCAGCCCCAGCATTTT.

The table lists this clonotype with many counts. The rearrangement links TRBV29-1 to TRBJ2-7; TRBD1 agrees at 7 bases. The J segment lost 5 bases and the V segment lost 8 bases, leaving 12 bases of the junction unmatched. Germline CDR1 reads SQVTM; CDR2 reads ANQGSEA. The CDR3 has 13 residues. CDR3 DNA: TGCAGCATAAAGAAACAGGGGTATAACGAGCAGTACTTC. As protein: CSIKKQGYNEQYF.